This TCR beta chain comes out of a study of blood T cell repertoires in COVID-19. Study in general: The cDNA or gDNA used as material had been derived from T cells, B-cell-depleted T cells, or PBMCs.

This clone was detected only a few times. The authors' processing: Amplification of reference gene primers provided the estimated nucleated cell counts. Produced via immunoSEQ multiplex PCR; TCRdb's table is partial and in-frame only. D and trimming come from the DNA, and the V and J calls and clone size come from that table. The sample lists 40,000 to 50,000 clones, 89% occurring once. The ends lost 4 bases at V and 5 bases at J; junction bases unmatched: 7. Germline CDR1 reads MNHNY; CDR2 reads SVGAGI (reference sequence). The CDR3 consists of 16 residues. The TCR sequence derives from a middle-aged man with active COVID-19. The chain couples TRBV6-6 to TRBJ2-2; 10 bases map to TRBD2. Material: peripheral blood. CDR3 sequence: CASSSSTSGFTGELFF. In DNA, the CDR3 is TGTGCCAGCAGTTCCTCGACTAGCGGGTTTACCGGGGAGCTGTTTTTT.